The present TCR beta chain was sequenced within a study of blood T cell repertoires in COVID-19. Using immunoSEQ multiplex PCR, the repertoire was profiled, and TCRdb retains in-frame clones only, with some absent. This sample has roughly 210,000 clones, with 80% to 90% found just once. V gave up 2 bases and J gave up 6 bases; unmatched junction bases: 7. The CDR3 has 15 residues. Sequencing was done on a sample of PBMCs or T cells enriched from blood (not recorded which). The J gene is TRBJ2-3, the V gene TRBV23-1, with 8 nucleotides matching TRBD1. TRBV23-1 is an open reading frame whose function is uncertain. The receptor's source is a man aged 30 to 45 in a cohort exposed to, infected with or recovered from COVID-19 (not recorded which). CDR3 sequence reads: CASSQAAGGKDTQYF. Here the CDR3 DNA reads TGCGCCAGCAGTCAAGCCGCAGGGGGCAAGGATACGCAGTATTTT.